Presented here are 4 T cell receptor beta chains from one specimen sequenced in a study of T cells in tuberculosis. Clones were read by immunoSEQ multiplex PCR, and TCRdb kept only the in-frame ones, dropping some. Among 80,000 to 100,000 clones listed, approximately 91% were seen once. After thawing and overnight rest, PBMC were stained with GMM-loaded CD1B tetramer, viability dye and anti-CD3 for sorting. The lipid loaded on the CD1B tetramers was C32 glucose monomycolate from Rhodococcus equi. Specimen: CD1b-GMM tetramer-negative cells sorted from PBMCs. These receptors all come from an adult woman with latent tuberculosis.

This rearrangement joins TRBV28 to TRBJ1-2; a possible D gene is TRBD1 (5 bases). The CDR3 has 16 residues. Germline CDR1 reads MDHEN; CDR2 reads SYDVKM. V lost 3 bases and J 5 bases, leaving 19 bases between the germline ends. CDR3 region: CASSLEGLGWPYGYTF. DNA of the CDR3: TGTGCCAGCAGTTTGGAGGGGTTGGGTTGGCCTTATGGCTACACCTTC.

The CDR3 DNA sequence: TGTGCCAGCAGTCCTTCCGGGACAGCGAACACTGAAGCTTTCTTT. It encodes CASSPSGTANTEAFF. The chain is built from TRBV27 and TRBJ1-1; the match to TRBD1 covers 7 bases. V lost 5 bases and J lost 1; bases outside the gene matches: 7. CDR1 is MNHEY, CDR2 SMNVEV, per germline (reference sequence). CDR3 length: 15 residues.

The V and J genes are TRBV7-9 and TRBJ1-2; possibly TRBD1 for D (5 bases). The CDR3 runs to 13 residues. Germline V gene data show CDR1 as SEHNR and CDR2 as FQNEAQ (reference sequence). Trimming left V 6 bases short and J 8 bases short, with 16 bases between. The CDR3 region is CASSSQGMRGYTF. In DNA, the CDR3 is TGTGCCAGCAGTTCGCAGGGTATGAGGGGCTACACCTTC.

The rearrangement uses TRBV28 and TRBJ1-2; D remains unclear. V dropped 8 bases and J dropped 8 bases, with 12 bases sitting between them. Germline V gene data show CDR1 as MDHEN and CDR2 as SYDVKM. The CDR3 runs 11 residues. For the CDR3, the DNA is TGTGCCAGCTCTACTCTCGGGGGCTACACCTTC. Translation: CASSTLGGYTF.